The clone carrying this T cell receptor beta chain was seen only a few times. The antigen is not known. Researchers built TCR beta libraries using quantitative 5'-RACE with molecular barcodes. TCRdb redid the calling of the 5' RACE reads with MiXCR, one entry per CDR3 protein. The sample carries just under 550,000 distinct CDR3 sequences, about 12% recorded once. The data belong to a study of CD8 T cells in ankylosing spondylitis. General observations from the study: Past research had described some motif variants in reactive arthritis synovial fluid and blood. Peripheral blood samples showed relatively rare disease-linked clones, and these clones were CD8+. Several highly homologous variants made up a TCR beta motif, and this motif appeared characteristic of ankylosing spondylitis blood. Disease-linked clones were reportedly significantly enriched in matched ankylosing spondylitis synovial fluid.

V was trimmed by 5 bases and J by 2 bases, leaving 10 bases between them. CDR1 is WSHSY and CDR2 is SAAADI in the germline V gene. This CDR3 spans 14 amino acids. The sequence derives from a male donor with ankylosing spondylitis. V and J are TRBV10-2 and TRBJ2-1; D is unclear. Material: blood, either unsorted or a sorted T cell fraction (not recorded which). In nucleotides, the CDR3 is TGCGCCAGCAGTCCAGACCCGACCTACAATGAGCAGTTCTTC. This encodes CASSPDPTYNEQFF.